The clone carrying this T cell receptor (beta chain) was recorded at least ten times. As yet, its antigen is unknown. TCRdb re-analysed the 5' RACE reads in MiXCR, keeping a single row per CDR3 protein. This table holds approximately 88,000 distinct CDR3 sequences, about 9% found once. This entry belongs to a study of CD8 T cells in ankylosing spondylitis. The CDR3 is 16 residues long. Germline V gives CDR1 SQVTM, CDR2 ANQGSEA. Trimming took 6 bases from V and 4 from J; bases not matched to a gene: 14. Regarding the study as a whole: The authors reported significant enrichment of disease-linked clones in matched ankylosing spondylitis synovial fluid.

The TCR comes from a male donor with ankylosing spondylitis or in good health (not recorded which). Material: blood, either unsorted or a sorted T cell fraction (not recorded which). The rearrangement links TRBV29-1 to TRBJ2-1; 8 bases agree with TRBD2. For the CDR3, the DNA is TGCAGCGTCGCCAGAGGCGGGGCGGGGGGATACAATGAGCAGTTCTTC. Its protein is CSVARGGAGGYNEQFF.